This T cell receptor beta chain was retrieved from a study of blood T cell repertoires in COVID-19. Study in general: Collection of acute and convalescent COVID-19 samples took place in the United States, Italy and Spain.

CDR1 and CDR2 (germline): KGHSH, LQKENI. V lost 5 bases and J lost 8, with 16 bases in between. CDR3 size: 14 residues. Authors' processing steps: Estimated nucleated cell counts came from reference gene primer amplification. TCRdb's table, derived via immunoSEQ multiplex PCR, lists solely in-frame clones and lacks some. V and J calls and clone size follow that table, whereas D and trimming were derived from the DNA. Seen here are some 240,000 clones, 80% to 90% observed once, and the top ten hold 7.5%. Material for sequencing was peripheral blood. The sequence derives from a woman older than 75 with COVID-19, enrolled during active disease. J is TRBJ2-1 and V is TRBV18; D call uncertain. CDR3 DNA: TGTGCCAGCTCATGGATGGGTGATGAGGATGAGCAGTTCTTC. Its translation: CASSWMGDEDEQFF.